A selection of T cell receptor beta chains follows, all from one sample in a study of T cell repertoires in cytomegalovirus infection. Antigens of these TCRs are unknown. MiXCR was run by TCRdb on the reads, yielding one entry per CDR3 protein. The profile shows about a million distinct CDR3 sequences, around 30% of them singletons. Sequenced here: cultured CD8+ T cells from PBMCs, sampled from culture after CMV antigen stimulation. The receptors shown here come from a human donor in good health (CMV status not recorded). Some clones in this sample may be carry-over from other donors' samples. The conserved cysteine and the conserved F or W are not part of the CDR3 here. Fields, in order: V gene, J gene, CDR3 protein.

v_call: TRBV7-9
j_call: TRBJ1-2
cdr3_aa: ASSPRGIEGTNGYT

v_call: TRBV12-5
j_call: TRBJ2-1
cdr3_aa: ASGPTHSGGINEQF

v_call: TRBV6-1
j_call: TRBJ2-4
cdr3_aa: ASSRGGVAKNIQY

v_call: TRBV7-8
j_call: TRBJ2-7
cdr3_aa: ASSSTSFGYEQY

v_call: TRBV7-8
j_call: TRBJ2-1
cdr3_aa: ASSLEPSRPYNEQF

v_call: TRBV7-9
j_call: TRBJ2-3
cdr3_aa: ASSYPSAGGQADTQY

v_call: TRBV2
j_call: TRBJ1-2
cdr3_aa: ASSETSRDSDGYT

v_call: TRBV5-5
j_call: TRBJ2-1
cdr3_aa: ASSSRGHEQF

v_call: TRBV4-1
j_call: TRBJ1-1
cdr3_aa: ASSQVTQPMNTEAF

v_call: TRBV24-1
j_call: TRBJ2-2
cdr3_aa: ATSDGTGEAGELF

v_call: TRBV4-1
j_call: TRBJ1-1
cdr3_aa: ASSQRGGASEAF

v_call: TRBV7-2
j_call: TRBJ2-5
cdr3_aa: ASSLNGVETQY

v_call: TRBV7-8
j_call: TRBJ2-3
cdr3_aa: ASSLEAWLSTDTQY

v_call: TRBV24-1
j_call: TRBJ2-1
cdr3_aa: ATSDLKAMDEQF

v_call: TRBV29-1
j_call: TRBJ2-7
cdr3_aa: SVVYRDHYSYEQY

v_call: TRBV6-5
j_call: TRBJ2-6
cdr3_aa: ASSYTLSGANVLT

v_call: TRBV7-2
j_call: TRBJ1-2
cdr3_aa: ASSSSNYGYT

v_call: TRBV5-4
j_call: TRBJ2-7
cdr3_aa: ASSWGTGSYEQY

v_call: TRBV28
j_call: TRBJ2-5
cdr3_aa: ASNRRISGQETQY

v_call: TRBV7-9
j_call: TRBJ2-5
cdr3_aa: ASSPRLMTQY

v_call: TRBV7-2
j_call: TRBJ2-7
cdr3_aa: ASSYPIGTGETPIYEQY

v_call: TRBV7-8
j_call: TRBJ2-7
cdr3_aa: ASSPMDRVYEQY

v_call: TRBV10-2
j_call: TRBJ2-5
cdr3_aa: ASLKGQGYQETQY

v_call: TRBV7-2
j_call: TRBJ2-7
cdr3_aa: ASSLEAGGSYEQY

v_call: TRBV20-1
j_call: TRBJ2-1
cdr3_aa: SARGENYNEQF

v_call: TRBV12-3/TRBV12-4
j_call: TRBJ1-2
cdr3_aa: ASSFRGRGGYT

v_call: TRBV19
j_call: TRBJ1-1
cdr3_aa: ASSILRSEAF